The T cell receptor (beta chain) described here comes from a study of T cell repertoires in cytomegalovirus infection. The V gene lost 9 bases and the J gene lost 1 base, with 12 bases spanning the gap. The CDR3 contains 13 residues. From germline, CDR1 is LNHDA and CDR2 SQIVND (reference sequence). TCRdb ran MiXCR on the reads and lists one entry per CDR3 protein. The sample has some 350,000 distinct CDR3 sequences; 15% to 20% are singletons. There are a few counts of this clonotype. Antigen: not known. Findings of the study overall: Summed frequency of shared TCR beta families picked out CMV carriers who also had the relevant HLA.

This TCR was recovered from a human donor in good health (CMV status not recorded). Some clones in this sample may be carry-over from other donors' samples. The sequenced sample was PBMCs. The chain is built from TRBV19 and TRBJ1-2, with a possible D match to TRBD1 (5 bases). CDR3 nucleotide sequence: TGTGCCAGCCGCCCGGGGGTTAACTATGGCTACACCTTC. Protein sequence: CASRPGVNYGYTF. The full variable domain, with the rest looked up from reference TRBV19 and TRBJ1-2, is DGGITQSPKYLFRKEGQNVTLSCEQNLNHDAMYWYRQDPGQGLRLIYYSQIVNDFQKGDIAEGYSVSREKKESFPLTVTSAQKNPTAFYLCASRPGVNYGYTFGSGTRLTVV.